These 9 T cell receptor beta chains were all obtained from the same sample, sequenced in a study of response to subunit inactivated influenza vaccine (dated by TCRdb to about 2018). Receptor libraries were prepared by RT-PCR. The sequencing machine was an Illumina HiSeq 2500. Using fastp trimming at Q25 and MiXCR clonotype assembly, TCRdb reanalyzed the public sequencing data and kept in-frame beta chains. Each CDR3 protein gets just one entry, which takes the most common genes and DNA from the rows behind it. For this sample the table gives about 620,000 distinct CDR3 sequences, of which about 11% were detected only once. The ten largest clones add up to about 11% of the sample. This same sample was also taken into another study, of T cells expressing NK-cell markers. Looking at the second paper: 5'RACE template switching, by which a universal primer site and unique molecular identifiers were added, was used to make TCR beta cDNA libraries.

The specimen comprised PBMCs from blood, sampled on the day of vaccination. Receptors were obtained from a middle-aged man who received an inactivated influenza vaccine. Donor details come from another sample of the same person, matched by shared clones.

This clonotype was detected ten times or more. The rearrangement joins TRBV20-1 to TRBJ2-5, with TRBD2 matching over 11 bases. The CDR3 runs to 15 residues. CDR1 DFQATT and CDR2 SNEGSKA come from the germline V gene (reference sequence). J was trimmed by 4 bases and V by 6 bases; bases with no gene match: 10. The CDR3 coding sequence is TGCAGTGCCCCCCGGATAGCGGGAGGGTTAGAGACCCAGTACTTC. Encoded protein: CSAPRIAGGLETQYF.

This clonotype came up a few times. The chain carries TRBV7-2 and TRBJ2-1; 9 bases line up with TRBD1. The CDR3 runs 16 residues. Germline CDR1 reads SGHTA; CDR2 reads FQGNSA. V dropped 3 bases and J dropped 8; count of bases not matched to a gene: 11. CDR3 DNA sequence: TGTGCCAGCAGCTTTACCCGGGACAGGGCTTTATATGAGCAGTTCTTC. It codes for CASSFTRDRALYEQFF. The full variable domain, rest sourced from reference TRBV7-2 and TRBJ2-1, is GAGVSQSPSNKVTEKGKDVELRCDPISGHTALYWYRQSLGQGLEFLIYFQGNSAPDKSGLPSDRFSAERTGGSVSTLTIQRTQQEDSAVYLCASSFTRDRALYEQFFGPGTRLTVL.

The chain combines TRBV7-2 with TRBJ2-3, with D possibly matching TRBD2 (6 bases). The V gene lost 3 bases and the J gene lost 2 bases, with 15 bases spanning the gap. The CDR3 totals 16 residues. Germline CDR1 is SGHTA and CDR2 is FQGNSA. As DNA, the CDR3 is TGTGCCAGCAGCTTTGTGGCGGGATATACCACAGATACGCAGTATTTT. It is translated as CASSFVAGYTTDTQYF.

The chain employs TRBV4-1 and TRBJ2-7, with 8 bases matching TRBD2. V gave up 1 base and J gave up 1 base; unmatched junction bases: 3. The CDR3 runs to 15 residues. Germline assignment: CDR1 MGHRA and CDR2 YSYEKL. The CDR3 DNA sequence: TGCGCCAGCAGCCAAGGGAGCGGGGGATCCTACGAGCAGTACTTC. Amino acid sequence: CASSQGSGGSYEQYF.

This clonotype was seen many times. V is TRBV7-2 and J is TRBJ1-5; D remains ambiguous. Germline V lookup: CDR1 SGHTA, CDR2 FQGNSA. CDR3 length: 13 residues. Trimming removed 4 bases from V and 6 bases from J, with 10 bases in between. The CDR3: CASSSDRAQPQHF. CDR3 in DNA: TGTGCCAGCAGCTCGGACCGCGCTCAGCCCCAGCATTTT.

This clonotype was detected only a few times. The V and J genes are TRBV7-9 and TRBJ2-5; D might be TRBD2 (5 bases). The germline gives CDR1 SEHNR, CDR2 FQNEAQ (reference sequence). The ends were cut back, 4 bases at V and 5 bases at J, with 17 bases in the middle. The CDR3 is 15 residues long. The CDR3 here is CASSSNTGGLETQYF. In DNA, the CDR3 is TGTGCCAGCAGCTCAAATACTGGCGGGCTGGAGACCCAGTACTTC. The whole variable domain, remainder taken from reference TRBV7-9 and TRBJ2-5, is DTGVSQNPRHKITKRGQNVTFRCDPISEHNRLYWYRQTLGQGPEFLTYFQNEAQLEKSRLLSDRFSAERPKGSFSTLEIQRTEQGDSAMYLCASSSNTGGLETQYFGPGTRLLVL.

This rearrangement joins TRBV20-1 to TRBJ2-4, with 9 nucleotides matching TRBD1. The ends lost 3 bases at V and 4 bases at J; junction bases unmatched: 1. The CDR3 extends over 13 amino acids. From germline, CDR1 is DFQATT and CDR2 SNEGSKA (reference sequence). The CDR3 is CSASGTGKNIQYF. The CDR3 nucleotides are TGCAGTGCTAGCGGGACAGGGAAAAACATTCAGTACTTC.

This clonotype was seen only a few times. This chain connects TRBV4-3 to TRBJ1-2, with 7 bases that match TRBD1. The CDR3 sequence is 14 residues long. Germline V gene lookup returns CDR1 LGHNA and CDR2 YSLEER. The J segment lost 7 bases and the V segment lost 3 bases, leaving 8 bases of the junction unmatched. CDR3 amino acids: CASSQTTGRVGYTF. The CDR3 DNA sequence: TGCGCCAGCAGCCAGACGACAGGGCGGGTTGGCTACACCTTC.

Only a few counts were recorded for this clonotype. The chain has TRBV20-1 and TRBJ2-5, with 11 bases fitting TRBD1. J was trimmed by 5 bases and V by 6 bases; bases with no gene match: 2. The CDR3 length is 12 residues. The germline V gene encodes CDR1 DFQATT and CDR2 SNEGSKA (reference sequence). CDR3 in DNA: TGCAGTGCCTGGGACAGGGGGGAGACCCAGTACTTC. Translating gives CSAWDRGETQYF.